These T cell receptor beta chains were read from a single sample in a study of T cell repertoires in cytomegalovirus infection. Via MiXCR, TCRdb re-called the reads, giving one row per CDR3 protein. The table includes roughly 300,000 distinct CDR3 sequences, more than 9% detected once. The sample taken for sequencing was PBMCs. All receptors come from a human donor in good health (CMV status not recorded). Some clones in this sample may be carry-over from other donors' samples. CDR3s include the opening cysteine and the closing phenylalanine or tryptophan. D genes are given only for firm matches. Clone size is stated in some rows and not others, as once, few, many or a class when expanded.

clone_size	d_call	v_call	j_call	cdr3_nt	cdr3_aa
NA	NA	TRBV6-8	TRBJ2-3	TGTGCCAGCAGTTACAGGGGCGTCGGGGTGGGGAAGGATACGCAGTATTTT	CASSYRGVGVGKDTQYF
NA	NA	TRBV12-3/TRBV12-4	TRBJ1-2	TGTGCCAGCAGTTTAGCGCAACTGAACTATGGCTACACCTTC	CASSLAQLNYGYTF
few	TRBD1	TRBV2	TRBJ1-6	TGTGCCAGCAGTCAGACAGGGGGCAAGGGATCACCCCTCCACTTT	CASSQTGGKGSPLHF
NA	NA	TRBV6-2/TRBV6-3	TRBJ1-4	TGTGCCAGCAGTTACTCTATCTACAGCCACTTAACAACTAATGAAAAACTGTTTTTT	CASSYSIYSHLTTNEKLFF
NA	NA	TRBV12-3/TRBV12-4	TRBJ2-5	TGTGCCAGCAGCATTTCAAATCAGGTTCAAGAGACCCAGTACTTC	CASSISNQVQETQYF
few	TRBD1	TRBV6-2/TRBV6-3	TRBJ1-1	TGTGCCAGCAGACCCCTGCAGGGGGTGGACACTGAAGCTTTCTTT	CASRPLQGVDTEAFF
NA	NA	TRBV6-2/TRBV6-3	TRBJ2-1	TGTGCCAGCAGCCATTACGGAGCGGGCCTCGACAATGAGCAGTTCTTC	CASSHYGAGLDNEQFF
many	NA	TRBV20-1	TRBJ1-3	TGCAGTGCTGACCGCGGGGCTGGAAACACCATATATTTT	CSADRGAGNTIYF
NA	NA	TRBV20-1	TRBJ1-2	TGCAGTGCTAGAGTTACCAGGGGTTTGGGCTACACCTTC	CSARVTRGLGYTF
NA	TRBD2	TRBV5-1	TRBJ2-3	TGCGCCAGCAGCCCAACTAGCGCCACAGATACGCAGTATTTT	CASSPTSATDTQYF
NA	NA	TRBV29-1	TRBJ2-2	TGCAGCGCTTCGGAGGGCGGGGAGCTGTTTTTT	CSASEGGELFF
few	NA	TRBV7-2	TRBJ2-5	TGTGCCAGCAGCTTAGCGCTGGGGGGCGCGGAGACCCAGTACTTC	CASSLALGGAETQYF
many	TRBD1	TRBV7-2	TRBJ2-3	TGTGCCAGCATAAACACCGGGACAGGGGGGGCAGATACGCAGTATTTT	CASINTGTGGADTQYF
NA	TRBD1	TRBV6-2/TRBV6-3	TRBJ2-5	TGTGCCAGCAGGCCCACAGGGGTTGAGACCCAGTACTTC	CASRPTGVETQYF
NA	TRBD2	TRBV6-2/TRBV6-3	TRBJ2-3	TGTGCCAGCAGTTACTCGCGACTAGCGGGAGGACCCAGGCTCAGGGATACGCAGTATTTT	CASSYSRLAGGPRLRDTQYF
NA	TRBD2	TRBV7-3	TRBJ2-7	TGTGCCAGCAGCTCCCGTACTAGCGGGAGGTTCGACGAGCAGTACTTC	CASSSRTSGRFDEQYF
many	NA	TRBV7-2	TRBJ2-7	TGTGCCAGCAGCTACCGGACGGTGATCTACGAGCAGTACTTC	CASSYRTVIYEQYF
many	NA	TRBV7-2	TRBJ2-3	TGTGCCAGTACCGGGACTCCGCGGGGTACGCAGTATTTT	CASTGTPRGTQYF
many	NA	TRBV7-3	TRBJ2-3	TGTGCCAGCAGCTCCGACCCGTTTAAGCCAGATACGCAGTATTTT	CASSSDPFKPDTQYF
many	NA	TRBV15	TRBJ1-5	TGTGCCACCAGCAGAGATCCGGGCCCCGGGGGCAATCAGCCCCAGCATTTT	CATSRDPGPGGNQPQHF
many	NA	TRBV10-3	TRBJ1-6	TGTGCCATCGGGGCGGGTGCCTATAATTCACCCCTCCACTTT	CAIGAGAYNSPLHF
NA	TRBD1	TRBV7-3	TRBJ2-7	TGTGCCAGCATCGTTGGACAGGGGTTCTACGAGCAGTACTTC	CASIVGQGFYEQYF
many	NA	TRBV25-1	TRBJ2-5	TGTGCCAGCAGTGAATGGGGCACCAAAGAGACCCAGTACTTC	CASSEWGTKETQYF
many	TRBD2	TRBV6-6	TRBJ2-1	TGTGCCAGCTCCTCGACTAGCGGATCCTACAATGAGCAGTTCTTC	CASSSTSGSYNEQFF
NA	NA	TRBV20-1	TRBJ1-2	TGCAGTGCTAGAAGGAGGGACCCTGACTATGGCTACACCTTC	CSARRRDPDYGYTF
NA	NA	TRBV16	TRBJ1-4	TGTGCCAGCAGTACACGACCCTCGAATGAAAAACTGTTTTTT	CASSTRPSNEKLFF
NA	NA	TRBV19	TRBJ1-5	TGTGCCAGTAGTACTTTCGCAGGGCTTCAGCATTTT	CASSTFAGLQHF
many	TRBD2	TRBV11-2	TRBJ2-2	TGTGCCAGCAGAACCCTCGCGGGCGGCGGGAGCCCCCCGGGGACCGGGGAGCTGTTTTTT	CASRTLAGGGSPPGTGELFF
NA	NA	TRBV12-3/TRBV12-4	TRBJ1-6	TGTGCCAGCAGCCTCGGGGGGAGCTCCTATAATTCACCCCTCCACTTT	CASSLGGSSYNSPLHF
NA	NA	TRBV30	TRBJ2-5	TGTGCCTGGAGTCATGGTGGGACGAGCGAGACCCAGTACTTC	CAWSHGGTSETQYF
few	NA	TRBV7-2	TRBJ2-1	TGTGCCAGCAGCTTAGGGCGAACAGACGAGCAGTTCTTC	CASSLGRTDEQFF
many	NA	TRBV12-3/TRBV12-4	TRBJ2-6	TGTGCCAGCAGCTCCAGGGGAATTGGGGCCAACGTCCTGACTTTC	CASSSRGIGANVLTF
many	NA	TRBV4-2	TRBJ2-7	TGTGCCAGCAGCCAAGAGAGGTTAGAGGGCCGTTCCTACGAGCAGTACTTC	CASSQERLEGRSYEQYF
many	TRBD1	TRBV5-6	TRBJ2-2	TGTGCCAGCAGCTGGACAGGGTTCACCGGGGAGCTGTTTTTT	CASSWTGFTGELFF
many	NA	TRBV7-2	TRBJ2-7	TGTGCCAGCAGCCGGGTAGCGGCAGGTTACGAGCAGTACTTC	CASSRVAAGYEQYF
once	NA	TRBV28	TRBJ2-5	TGTGCCAGCAGTTTATTAGGCTCAATCGCGACCCAGTACTTC	CASSLLGSIATQYF
many	TRBD2	TRBV12-5	TRBJ2-3	TGTGCTAGTGGTTTGAGTGGGGACTACACAGATACGCAGTATTTT	CASGLSGDYTDTQYF
few	TRBD1	TRBV7-2	TRBJ1-4	TGTGCCAGCAGCTTGCGACAGGGAAGTCTGGAAAAACTGTTTTTT	CASSLRQGSLEKLFF
few	NA	TRBV10-3	TRBJ2-2	TGTGCCATCAGTACAACCGGGGAGCTGTTTTTT	CAISTTGELFF
NA	NA	TRBV24-1	TRBJ1-1	TGTGCCACCCGCCGGTACACTGAAGCTTTCTTT	CATRRYTEAFF
many	NA	TRBV7-2	TRBJ2-1	TGTGCCAGCAGCCCCAAGGTTTTGGGGGCCTACAATGAGCAGTTCTTC	CASSPKVLGAYNEQFF
NA	NA	TRBV6-2/TRBV6-3	TRBJ2-7	TGTGCCAGCAGTTACTCCCAGGGTAGTTCCTACGAGCAGTACTTC	CASSYSQGSSYEQYF
many	NA	TRBV7-6	TRBJ2-5	TGTGCCAGCAGCATGGACAGACAAGAGACCCAGTACTTC	CASSMDRQETQYF
NA	NA	TRBV6-2/TRBV6-3	TRBJ2-2	TGTGCCAGCAGTTTCACAGGGTTCACCGGGGAGCTGTTTTTT	CASSFTGFTGELFF
few	TRBD2	TRBV7-2	TRBJ2-2	TGTGCCAGCAGCTTAGTCCCCCTAGCGGGAATTACCGGGGAGCTGTTTTTT	CASSLVPLAGITGELFF
few	NA	TRBV20-1	TRBJ1-1	TGCAGTGCTACGGGTTCCCGAGATGAAGCTTTCTTT	CSATGSRDEAFF
many	NA	TRBV7-2	TRBJ1-2	TGTGCCAGCAGCCTCCAAACACCTCCGGGGGGCTACACCTTC	CASSLQTPPGGYTF
many	TRBD1	TRBV28	TRBJ1-1	TGTGCCAGCACCCCCGGGACAGCGAACACTGAAGCTTTCTTT	CASTPGTANTEAFF
many	NA	TRBV7-2	TRBJ1-4	TGTGCCAGCAGCCTTCAGGGGCGTGGTGAAAAACTGTTTTTT	CASSLQGRGEKLFF
few	NA	TRBV20-1	TRBJ1-3	TGCAGTGCCCCCCGGACGGATTCTGGAAACACCATATATTTT	CSAPRTDSGNTIYF
many	TRBD1	TRBV7-2	TRBJ2-5	TGTGCCAGCAGCTTGGGGACAGTGAGCTTCCAAGAGACCCAGTACTTC	CASSLGTVSFQETQYF
NA	NA	TRBV15	TRBJ1-3	TGTGCCACCAGCACAGACAGGACCGGAAACACCATATATTTT	CATSTDRTGNTIYF
NA	TRBD1	TRBV15	TRBJ2-3	TGTGCCACCAGCAGAGGGACAACAGGGGCCACAGATACGCAGTATTTT	CATSRGTTGATDTQYF
few	NA	TRBV19	TRBJ2-7	TGTGCCAGTACGCCGGGGCAGGGTGGCTACGAGCAGTACTTC	CASTPGQGGYEQYF